What follows describes a single T cell receptor beta chain. Its antigen remains unknown. This entry belongs to a study of shared clonotypes between healthy human individuals. General study points: Naive subsets tended to show greater estimated richness than memory subsets.

The V end lost 0 bases, the J end lost 2 bases, and 5 bases lay between the germline ends. This CDR3 spans 13 amino acids. Germline lookup yields CDR1 PRHDT and CDR2 FYEKMQ (reference sequence). A deep-level run was used for the assay. Several immunoSEQ plates held equal portions of the genomic DNA taken from each subset. In the original workflow: ImmunoSEQ sequences covered only the junction and lacked quality scores; filtering therefore differed. Profiled with immunoSEQ multiplex PCR; TCRdb holds only in-frame clones, not every one. From that table come the V and J calls and clone size; the DNA was used to work out D and trimming. The repertoire includes about 510,000 clones, almost 97% of them detected once, and 0.05% to 0.07% sits in the top ten.

The chain links TRBV13 to TRBJ2-7; D gene ambiguous. The sequence came from a woman in her twenties or thirties in good health. Sequenced sample: naive CD4+ T cells sorted from blood. Subset indicated: CD45RA+ positively selected. As DNA, the CDR3 is TGTGCCAGCAGCTTAGGCCTGACCTACGAGCAGTACTTC. Translating gives CASSLGLTYEQYF.